The clone carrying this T cell receptor beta chain showed up many times. Its antigen is currently unknown. The CDR3 runs to 15 residues. The sample comes from a study of blood T cells in healthy people across ages. The overall study: T cells yielded about one barcoded beta molecule per two cells through template switching. Study-level results: Not knowing donor CMV status may have confounded expanded clonotype changes.

A second PCR, run for 7 to 11 cycles, used a sample-barcoded 5' primer plus a J-beta primer mix. Each CDR3 protein gets one entry after TCRdb re-called the 5' RACE reads with MiXCR. The table has under 1,000,000 distinct CDR3 sequences, around 36% seen once. The chain is built from TRBV12-3 or TRBV12-4 and TRBJ2-5; 12 nucleotides match TRBD1. The DNA end favors TRBJ2-7, so the J call may be wrong. Sequencing input: blood. This TCR came from a man between 18 and 29 years old in good health. The CDR3 DNA reads as TGTGCCAGCAGTAGACCGGGACAGGGGGCGCGCGAGCAGTACTTC. It encodes CASSRPGQGAREQYF.